This T cell receptor (beta chain) was identified during a study of cytomegalovirus exposure and HLA in healthy donors. The overall study: In a later analysis, the roughly 120 validation repertoires were reported to have used the same platform as the roughly 700 first-cohort repertoires. Regarding the study as a whole: The study recorded 150 to 200 TCR beta chains that were cytomegalovirus-associated. Reportedly, cytomegalovirus status was diagnosed with high sensitivity and specificity.

Profiling relied on immunoSEQ multiplex PCR, and the TCRdb table lists in-frame clones only, not all of them. The repertoire holds about 170,000 clones, more than 75% seen once, with 1.4% in the top ten. This CDR3 has 13 residues. V lost 2 bases to trimming and J lost 0 bases, with 4 bases between them. Germline CDR1 reads MNHEY; CDR2 reads SMNVEV (reference sequence). On this clone itself: As yet, its antigen is unknown.

The chain couples TRBV27 to TRBJ1-1; D call uncertain. The clonotype was recovered from a woman between 25 and 40 years old in good health and CMV-seronegative. Sample: PBMCs. CDR3 loop: CASSLEVNTEAFF. DNA for the CDR3: TGTGCCAGCAGTTTAGAGGTGAACACTGAAGCTTTCTTT.